The TCR beta chain described here comes from a study of vaccination effects on CD4 cells after COVID-19. Study information: Once vaccinated, a few convalescent patients were sampled both early and late afterward.

Germline assignment: CDR1 SGDLS and CDR2 YYNGEE. The CDR3 loop spans 17 amino acids. V lost 4 bases and J lost 1, with 15 bases in between. Subsequent to a culture period of nine to ten days, CD4+ T cells were isolated. The person had PCR-confirmed SARS-CoV-2 infection between March and December 2020. Each participant received a vaccine that was either BNT162b2 or mRNA-1273, given as two doses. The authors replaced half the medium with IL-2 medium on days 3 and 7. The protocol was immunoSEQ multiplex PCR, while the TCRdb copy is restricted to in-frame clones and leaves out a portion. The sample consists of 30,000 to 35,000 clones, around 72% of them appearing once. Comment on this clone: The target antigen is unknown.

Sample: CD4+ T cells from PBMCs cultured without peptide, taken after COVID-19 vaccination. The receptor comes from a human donor who had a prior SARS-CoV-2 infection. The J gene is TRBJ2-6, the V gene TRBV9; no reliable D call. The CDR3, as DNA: TGTGCCAGCAGCCCGACTTATAGATCTTCTGGGGCCAACGTCCTGACTTTC. Protein product: CASSPTYRSSGANVLTF.